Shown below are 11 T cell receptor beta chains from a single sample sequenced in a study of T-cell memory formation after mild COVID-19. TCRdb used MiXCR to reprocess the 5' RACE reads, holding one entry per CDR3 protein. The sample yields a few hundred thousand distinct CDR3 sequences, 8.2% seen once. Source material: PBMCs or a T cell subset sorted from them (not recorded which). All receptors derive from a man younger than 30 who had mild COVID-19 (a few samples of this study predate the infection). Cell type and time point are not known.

For the CDR3, the DNA is TGTGCCAGCAGCCAATTCGGGCCCGCGGAGCAGTTCTTC. This encodes CASSQFGPAEQFF. V is TRBV14 and J is TRBJ2-1, with D unresolved. Germline CDR1 is SGHDN and CDR2 is FVKESK. This CDR3 comprises 13 residues. Trimming took off 2 bases at V and 10 bases at J, with 12 bases between the two ends.

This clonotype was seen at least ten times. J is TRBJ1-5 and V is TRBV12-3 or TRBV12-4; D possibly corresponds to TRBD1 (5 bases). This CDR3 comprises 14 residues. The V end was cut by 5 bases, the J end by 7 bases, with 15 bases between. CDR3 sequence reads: CASSEDSLRQPQHF. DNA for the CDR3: TGTGCCAGCAGTGAAGACAGCTTACGGCAGCCCCAGCATTTT.

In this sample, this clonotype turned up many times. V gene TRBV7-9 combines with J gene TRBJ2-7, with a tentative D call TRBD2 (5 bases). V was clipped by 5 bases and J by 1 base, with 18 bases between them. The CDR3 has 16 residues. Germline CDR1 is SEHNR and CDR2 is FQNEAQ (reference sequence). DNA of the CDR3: TGTGCCAGCAGCCCCTCCCTGAGCCTAGCTTCCTACGAGCAGTACTTC. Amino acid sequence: CASSPSLSLASYEQYF.

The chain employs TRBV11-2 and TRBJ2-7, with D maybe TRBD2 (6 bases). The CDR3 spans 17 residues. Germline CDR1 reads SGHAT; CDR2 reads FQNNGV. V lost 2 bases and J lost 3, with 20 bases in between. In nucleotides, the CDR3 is TGTGCCAGCAGCTTAAATTCCCCCTCGGGAGCCTTCTACGAGCAGTACGTC. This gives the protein CASSLNSPSGAFYEQYV.

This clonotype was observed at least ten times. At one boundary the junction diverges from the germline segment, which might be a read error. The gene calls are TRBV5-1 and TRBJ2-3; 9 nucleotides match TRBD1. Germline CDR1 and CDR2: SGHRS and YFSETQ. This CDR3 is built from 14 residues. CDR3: CASSRDRGTDTQYF. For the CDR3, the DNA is TGTGCCAGCAGCCGGGACAGGGGCACAGATACGCAGTATTTT.

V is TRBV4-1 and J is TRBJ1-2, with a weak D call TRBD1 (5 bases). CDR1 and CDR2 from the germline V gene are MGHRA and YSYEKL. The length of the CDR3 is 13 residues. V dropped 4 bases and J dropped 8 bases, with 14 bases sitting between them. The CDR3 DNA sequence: TGCGCCAGCAGCCTAAAACGGGGGTCCGGCTACACCTTC. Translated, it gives CASSLKRGSGYTF.

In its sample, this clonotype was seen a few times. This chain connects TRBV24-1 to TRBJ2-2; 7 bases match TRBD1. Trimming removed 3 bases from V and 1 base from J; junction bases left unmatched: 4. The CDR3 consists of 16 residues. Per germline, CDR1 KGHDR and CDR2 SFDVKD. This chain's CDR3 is CATSDPQGKNTGELFF. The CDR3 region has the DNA TGTGCCACCAGTGATCCACAGGGGAAGAACACCGGGGAGCTGTTTTTT.

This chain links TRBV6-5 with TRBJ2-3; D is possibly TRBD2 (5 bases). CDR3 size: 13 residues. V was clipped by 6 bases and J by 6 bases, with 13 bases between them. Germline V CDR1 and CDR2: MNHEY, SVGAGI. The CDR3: CASRLRWRDTQYF. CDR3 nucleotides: TGTGCCAGCAGGCTGAGATGGAGGGATACGCAGTATTTT.

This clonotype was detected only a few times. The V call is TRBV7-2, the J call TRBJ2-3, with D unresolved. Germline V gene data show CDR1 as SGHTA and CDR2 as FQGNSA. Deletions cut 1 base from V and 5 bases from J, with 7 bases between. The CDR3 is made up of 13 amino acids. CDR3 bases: TGTGCCAGCAGCTTAGTCCAATTAGATACGCAGTATTTT. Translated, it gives CASSLVQLDTQYF.

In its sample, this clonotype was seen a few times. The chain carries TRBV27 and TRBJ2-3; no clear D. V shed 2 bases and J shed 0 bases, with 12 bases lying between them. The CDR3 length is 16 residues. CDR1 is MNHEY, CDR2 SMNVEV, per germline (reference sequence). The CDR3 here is CASSLGSIFSTDTQYF. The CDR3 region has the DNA TGTGCCAGCAGTTTAGGTAGCATTTTTAGCACAGATACGCAGTATTTT.

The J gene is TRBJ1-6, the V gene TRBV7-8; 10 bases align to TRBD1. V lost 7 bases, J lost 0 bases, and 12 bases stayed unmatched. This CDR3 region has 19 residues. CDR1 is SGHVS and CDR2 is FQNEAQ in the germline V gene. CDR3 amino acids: CASTLSGTGASSYNSPLHF. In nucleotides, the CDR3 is TGTGCCAGCACATTATCGGGGACAGGGGCAAGCTCCTATAATTCACCCCTCCACTTT. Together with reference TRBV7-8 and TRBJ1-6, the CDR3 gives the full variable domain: GAGVSQSPRYKVAKRGQDVALRCDPISGHVSLFWYQQALGQGPEFLTYFQNEAQLDKSGLPSDRFFAERPEGSVSTLKIQRTQQEDSAVYLCASTLSGTGASSYNSPLHFGNGTRLTVT.